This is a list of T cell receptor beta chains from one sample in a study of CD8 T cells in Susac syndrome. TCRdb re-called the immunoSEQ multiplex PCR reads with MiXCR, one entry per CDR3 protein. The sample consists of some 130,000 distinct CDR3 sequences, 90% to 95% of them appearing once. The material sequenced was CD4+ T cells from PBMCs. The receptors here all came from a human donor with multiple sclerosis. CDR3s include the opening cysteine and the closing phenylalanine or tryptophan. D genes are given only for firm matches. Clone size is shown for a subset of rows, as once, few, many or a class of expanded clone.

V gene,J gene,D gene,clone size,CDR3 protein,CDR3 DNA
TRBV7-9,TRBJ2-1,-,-,CASSFTHIPYNEQFF,TGTGCCAGCAGCTTCACTCATATTCCCTACAATGAGCAGTTCTTC
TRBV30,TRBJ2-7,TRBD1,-,CAWTLWGQGTYEQYF,TGTGCCTGGACTCTCTGGGGACAGGGAACCTACGAGCAGTACTTC
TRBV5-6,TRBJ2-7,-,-,CASSLLDRYYEQYF,TGTGCCAGCAGCTTGCTGGACAGATACTACGAGCAGTACTTC
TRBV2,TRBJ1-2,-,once,CASSRADGYTF,TGTGCCAGCTCCCGGGCGGATGGCTACACCTTC
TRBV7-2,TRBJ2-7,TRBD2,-,CASSLLAGDSYEQYF,TGTGCCAGCAGCCTACTAGCGGGGGACTCCTACGAGCAGTACTTC
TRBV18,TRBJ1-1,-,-,CASSLHRGVNTEAFF,TGTGCCAGCTCACTTCACCGGGGAGTGAACACTGAAGCTTTCTTT
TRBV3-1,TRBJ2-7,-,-,CASSQALVGEQYF,TGTGCCAGCAGCCAAGCCCTTGTAGGCGAGCAGTACTTC
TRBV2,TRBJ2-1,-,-,CASLWEASAHNEQFF,TGTGCCAGTCTATGGGAGGCTAGCGCCCACAATGAGCAGTTCTTC
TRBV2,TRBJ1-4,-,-,CASSDRGHEKLFF,TGTGCCAGCAGTGACCGGGGGCATGAAAAACTGTTTTTT
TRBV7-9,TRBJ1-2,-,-,CASSLEVAGEGYTF,TGTGCCAGCAGCTTAGAAGTAGCAGGGGAAGGCTACACCTTC